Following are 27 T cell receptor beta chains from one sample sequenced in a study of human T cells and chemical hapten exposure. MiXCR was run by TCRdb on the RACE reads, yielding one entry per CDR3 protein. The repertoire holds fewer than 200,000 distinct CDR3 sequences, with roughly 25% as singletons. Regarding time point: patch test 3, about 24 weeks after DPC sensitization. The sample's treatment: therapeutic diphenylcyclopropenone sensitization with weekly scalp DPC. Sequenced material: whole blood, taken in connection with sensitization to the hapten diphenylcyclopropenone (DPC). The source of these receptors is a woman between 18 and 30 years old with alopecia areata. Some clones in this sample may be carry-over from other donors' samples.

The CDR3 loop is CASSLRDWKETQYF. CDR3 DNA: TGTGCCAGCAGCCTCCGGGACTGGAAAGAGACCCAGTACTTC. The V call is TRBV5-6, the J call TRBJ2-5; a weak D match, TRBD2 (6 bases). Trimming took off 4 bases at V and 3 bases at J, with 13 bases between the two ends. There are 14 residues in the CDR3. The germline gives CDR1 SGHDT, CDR2 YYEEEE. Using reference TRBV5-6 and TRBJ2-5 for the parts outside the CDR3, the full variable domain is DAGVTQSPTHLIKTRGQQVTLRCSPKSGHDTVSWYQQALGQGPQFIFQYYEEEERQRGNFPDRFSGHQFPNYSSELNVNALLLGDSALYLCASSLRDWKETQYFGPGTRLLVL.

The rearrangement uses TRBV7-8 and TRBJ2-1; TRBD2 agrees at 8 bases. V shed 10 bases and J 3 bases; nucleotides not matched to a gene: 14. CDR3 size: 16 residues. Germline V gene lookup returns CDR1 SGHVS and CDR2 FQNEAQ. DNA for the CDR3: TGTGCCACCAAAAAGCGGGGGCTTACCGTCTACAATGAGCAGTTCTTC. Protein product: CATKKRGLTVYNEQFF.

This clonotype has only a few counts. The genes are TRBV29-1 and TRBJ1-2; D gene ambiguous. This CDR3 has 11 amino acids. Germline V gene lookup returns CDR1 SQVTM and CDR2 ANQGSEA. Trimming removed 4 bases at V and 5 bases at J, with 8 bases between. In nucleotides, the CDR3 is TGCAGCGTTGGGGGTTTGTATGGCTACACCTTC. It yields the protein CSVGGLYGYTF.

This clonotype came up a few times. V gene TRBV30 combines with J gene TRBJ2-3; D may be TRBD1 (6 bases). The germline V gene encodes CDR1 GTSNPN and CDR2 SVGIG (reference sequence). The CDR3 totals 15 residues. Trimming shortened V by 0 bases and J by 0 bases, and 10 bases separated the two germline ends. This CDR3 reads CAWSVWDISTDTQYF. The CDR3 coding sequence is TGTGCCTGGAGTGTCTGGGACATTAGCACAGATACGCAGTATTTT.

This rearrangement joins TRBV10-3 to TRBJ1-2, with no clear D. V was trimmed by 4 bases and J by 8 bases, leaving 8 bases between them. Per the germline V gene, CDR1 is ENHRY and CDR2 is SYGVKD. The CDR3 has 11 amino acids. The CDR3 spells CAISGSGGYTF. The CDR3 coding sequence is TGTGCCATCAGTGGCTCTGGGGGCTACACCTTC.

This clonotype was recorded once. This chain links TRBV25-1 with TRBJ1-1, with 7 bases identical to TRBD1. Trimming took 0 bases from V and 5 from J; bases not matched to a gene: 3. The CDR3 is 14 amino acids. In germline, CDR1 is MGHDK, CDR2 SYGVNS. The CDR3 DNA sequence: TGTGCCAGCAGTGAATACAGACAGGGTACTGAAGCTTTCTTT. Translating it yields CASSEYRQGTEAFF.

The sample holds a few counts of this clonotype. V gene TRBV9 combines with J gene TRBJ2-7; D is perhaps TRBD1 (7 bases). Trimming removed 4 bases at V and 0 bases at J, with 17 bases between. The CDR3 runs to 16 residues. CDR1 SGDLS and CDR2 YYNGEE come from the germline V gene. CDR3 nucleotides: TGTGCCAGCAGCCCCCAGGGGGGTACCTACTCCTACGAGCAGTACTTC. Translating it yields CASSPQGGTYSYEQYF.

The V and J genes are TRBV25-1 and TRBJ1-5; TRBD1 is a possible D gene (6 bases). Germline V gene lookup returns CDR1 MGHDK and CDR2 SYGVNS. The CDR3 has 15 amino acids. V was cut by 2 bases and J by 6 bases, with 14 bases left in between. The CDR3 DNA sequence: TGTGCCAGCAGTGAAAGAGGGGGGACGGGTCAGCCCCAGCATTTT. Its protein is CASSERGGTGQPQHF.

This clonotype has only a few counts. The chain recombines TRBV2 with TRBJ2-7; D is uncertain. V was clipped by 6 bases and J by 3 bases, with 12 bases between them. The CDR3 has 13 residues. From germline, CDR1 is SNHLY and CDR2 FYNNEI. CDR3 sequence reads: CASSAVPHYEQYF. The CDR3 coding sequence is TGTGCCAGCAGCGCCGTCCCACACTACGAGCAGTACTTC.

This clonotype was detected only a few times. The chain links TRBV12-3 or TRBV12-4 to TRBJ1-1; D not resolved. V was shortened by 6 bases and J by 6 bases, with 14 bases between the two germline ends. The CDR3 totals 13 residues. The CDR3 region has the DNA TGTGCCAGCAGCTTGGCCCTGTCGGCTGAAGCTTTCTTT. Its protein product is CASSLALSAEAFF.

Written as DNA, the CDR3 is TGTGCCAGCAGCCCCAGAATAGCAGAAAGCAATGAGCAGTTCTTC. This sequence encodes CASSPRIAESNEQFF. The J gene is TRBJ2-1, the V gene TRBV9; D unresolved. CDR1 SGDLS and CDR2 YYNGEE come from the germline V gene. The CDR3 loop spans 15 amino acids. The ends were cut back, 4 bases at V and 6 bases at J, with 17 bases in the middle. Full variable domain (outside the CDR3, taken from reference TRBV9 and TRBJ2-1): DSGVTQTPKHLITATGQRVTLRCSPRSGDLSVYWYQQSLDQGLQFLIQYYNGEERAKGNILERFSAQQFPDLHSELNLSSLELGDSALYFCASSPRIAESNEQFFGPGTRLTVL.

In nucleotides, the CDR3 is TGCAGTGCTAGGGTATCCTACGAGCAGTACTTC. This encodes CSARVSYEQYF. This chain connects TRBV20-1 to TRBJ2-7; D gene ambiguous. V gave up 3 bases and J gave up 1 base, with 4 bases separating them. The CDR3 sequence is 11 residues long. The germline V gene encodes CDR1 DFQATT and CDR2 SNEGSKA (reference sequence).

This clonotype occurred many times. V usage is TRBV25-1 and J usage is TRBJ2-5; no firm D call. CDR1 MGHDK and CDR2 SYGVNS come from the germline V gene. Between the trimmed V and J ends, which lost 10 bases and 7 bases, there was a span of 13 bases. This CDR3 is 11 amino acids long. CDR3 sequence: CAINIRGTQYF. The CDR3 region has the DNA TGTGCCATCAACATTCGAGGGACCCAGTACTTC.

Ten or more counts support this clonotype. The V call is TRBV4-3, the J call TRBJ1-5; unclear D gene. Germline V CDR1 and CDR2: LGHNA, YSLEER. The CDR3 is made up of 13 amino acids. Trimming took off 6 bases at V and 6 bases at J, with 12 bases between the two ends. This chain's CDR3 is CASSPTTTQPQHF. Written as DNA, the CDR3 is TGCGCCAGCAGTCCTACAACCACTCAGCCCCAGCATTTT.

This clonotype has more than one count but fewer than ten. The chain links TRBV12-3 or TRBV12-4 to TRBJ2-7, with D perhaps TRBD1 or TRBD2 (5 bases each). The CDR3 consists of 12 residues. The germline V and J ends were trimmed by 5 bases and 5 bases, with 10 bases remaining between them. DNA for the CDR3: TGTGCCAGCAGTCTGGGACGAAACGAGCAGTACTTC. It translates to CASSLGRNEQYF.

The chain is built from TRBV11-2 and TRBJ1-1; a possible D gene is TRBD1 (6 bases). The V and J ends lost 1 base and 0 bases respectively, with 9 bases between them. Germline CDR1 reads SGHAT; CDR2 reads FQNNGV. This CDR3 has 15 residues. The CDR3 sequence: CASSLVTGLNTEAFF. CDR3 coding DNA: TGTGCCAGCAGCTTAGTAACAGGGTTGAACACTGAAGCTTTCTTT.

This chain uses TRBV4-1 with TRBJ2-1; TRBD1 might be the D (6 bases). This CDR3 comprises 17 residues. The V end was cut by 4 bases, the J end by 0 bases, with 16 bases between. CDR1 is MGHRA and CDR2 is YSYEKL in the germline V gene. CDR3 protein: CASSRVIRGVSYNEQFF. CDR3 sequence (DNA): TGCGCCAGCAGCCGAGTGATCAGGGGCGTCTCCTACAATGAGCAGTTCTTC.

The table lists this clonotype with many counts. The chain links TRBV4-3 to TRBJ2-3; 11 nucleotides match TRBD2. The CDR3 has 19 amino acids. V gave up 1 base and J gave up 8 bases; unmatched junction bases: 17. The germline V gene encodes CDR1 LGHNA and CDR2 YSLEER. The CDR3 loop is CASSQVSVSSGGSWVTQYF. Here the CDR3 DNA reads TGCGCCAGCAGCCAAGTCTCGGTCTCTAGCGGGGGGTCCTGGGTTACGCAGTATTTT.

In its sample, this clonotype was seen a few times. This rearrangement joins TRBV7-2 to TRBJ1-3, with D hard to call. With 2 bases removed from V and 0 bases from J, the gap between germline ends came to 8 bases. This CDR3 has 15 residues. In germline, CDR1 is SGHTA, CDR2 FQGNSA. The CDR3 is CASSLMPGSGNTIYF. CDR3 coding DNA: TGTGCCAGCAGCTTAATGCCGGGCTCTGGAAACACCATATATTTT.

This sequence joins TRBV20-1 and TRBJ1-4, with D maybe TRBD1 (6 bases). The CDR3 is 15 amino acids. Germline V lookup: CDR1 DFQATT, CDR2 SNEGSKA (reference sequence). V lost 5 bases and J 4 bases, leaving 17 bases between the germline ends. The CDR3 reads CSASLVTGLNEKLFF. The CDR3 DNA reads TGCAGTGCTTCGTTAGTGACAGGCCTTAATGAAAAACTGTTTTTT.

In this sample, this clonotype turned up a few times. In DNA, the CDR3 is TGTGCCAGCAGTTACTCCCGGGACAGGGAGTCTCTTGGCTACACCTTC. Protein product: CASSYSRDRESLGYTF. This chain joins TRBV6-5 and TRBJ1-2; 9 bases align to TRBD1. Per the germline V gene, CDR1 is MNHEY and CDR2 is SVGAGI. This CDR3 has 16 amino acids. The V and J ends lost 0 bases and 7 bases, in that order; junction bases with no gene match: 9.

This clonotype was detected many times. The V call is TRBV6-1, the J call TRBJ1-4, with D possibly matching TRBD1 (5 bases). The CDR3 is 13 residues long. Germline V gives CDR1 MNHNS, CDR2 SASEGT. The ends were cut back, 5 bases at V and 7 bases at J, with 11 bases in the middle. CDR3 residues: CASSRQGSEKLFF. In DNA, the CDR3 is TGTGCCAGCAGTCGCCAGGGTAGTGAAAAACTGTTTTTT.

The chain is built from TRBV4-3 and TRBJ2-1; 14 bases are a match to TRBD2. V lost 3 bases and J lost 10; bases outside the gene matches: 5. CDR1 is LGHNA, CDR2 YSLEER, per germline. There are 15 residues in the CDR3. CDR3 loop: CASSQTSGRGREQFF. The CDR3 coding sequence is TGCGCCAGCAGCCAGACTAGCGGGAGGGGCCGGGAGCAGTTCTTC.

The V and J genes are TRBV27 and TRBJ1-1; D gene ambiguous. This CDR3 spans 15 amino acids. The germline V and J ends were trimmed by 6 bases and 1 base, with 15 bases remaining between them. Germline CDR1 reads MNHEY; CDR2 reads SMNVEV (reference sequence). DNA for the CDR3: TGTGCCAGCAGCCCCTTCGGGGTTCCGAACACTGAAGCTTTCTTT. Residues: CASSPFGVPNTEAFF.

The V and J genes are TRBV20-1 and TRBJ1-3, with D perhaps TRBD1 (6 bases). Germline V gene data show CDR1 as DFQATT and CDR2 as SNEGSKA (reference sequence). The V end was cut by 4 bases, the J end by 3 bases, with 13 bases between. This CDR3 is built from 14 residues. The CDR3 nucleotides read TGCAGTGCTACCCGAGAAGGGGGTGGAAACACCATATATTTT. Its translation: CSATREGGGNTIYF.

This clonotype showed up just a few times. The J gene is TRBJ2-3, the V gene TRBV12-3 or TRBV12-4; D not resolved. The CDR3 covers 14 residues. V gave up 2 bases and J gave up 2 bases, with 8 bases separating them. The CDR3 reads CASSLSGPTDTQYF. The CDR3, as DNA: TGTGCCAGCAGTTTATCCGGCCCCACAGATACGCAGTATTTT.

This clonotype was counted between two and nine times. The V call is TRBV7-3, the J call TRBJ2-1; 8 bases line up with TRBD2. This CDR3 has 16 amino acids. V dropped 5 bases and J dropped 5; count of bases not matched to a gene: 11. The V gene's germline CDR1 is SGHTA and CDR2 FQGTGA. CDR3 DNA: TGTGCCAGCAGCCGCCTTACGCGGGGGGCCAACAATGAGCAGTTCTTC. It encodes CASSRLTRGANNEQFF.